This TCR beta chain was identified in a study of shared clonotypes between healthy human individuals. Genomic DNA from each subset was divided evenly over several immunoSEQ plates. Method: immunoSEQ multiplex PCR; TCRdb's copy keeps in-frame clones and lacks some. The sample shows 450,000 to 500,000 clones, about 78% of them seen only once. CDR1 is SGDLS, CDR2 YYNGEE, per germline. Trimming removed 7 bases from V and 6 bases from J; junction bases left unmatched: 10. The CDR3 has 16 amino acids. The chain uses TRBV9 and TRBJ2-2; 12 nucleotides agree with TRBD2. This TCR came from a woman aged 40 to 49 in good health. Some clones in this sample may be carry-over from other donors' samples. Sequencing was performed on PBMCs. CDR3 in DNA: TGTGCCAGCTCCGGGCCACTAGCGGGAGGTTCCGGGGAGCTGTTTTTT. Its translation is CASSGPLAGGSGELFF.